What follows are 14 T cell receptor beta chains derived from one specimen sequenced in a study of chemoradiotherapy in HPV16-positive cancers. Using immunoSEQ multiplex PCR, the repertoire was profiled, and TCRdb retains in-frame clones only, with some absent. The table has some 14,000 clones, more than 70% seen once. Sequencing used tumor tissue, obtained from a patient who underwent chemoradiotherapy. These receptor sequences come from a human donor with HPV-associated anogenital cancer.

V and J are TRBV21-1 and TRBJ2-1; the table's D gene call, TRBD1, was not cross checked with the DNA. TRBV21-1 has pseudogene status. The CDR3 has 16 amino acids. The CDR3 DNA sequence: TGTGCCAGCAGCAAAAAGGGGGACAGGGGCTACAATGAGCAGTTCTTC. Translation gives CASSKKGDRGYNEQFF.

This chain joins TRBV6-6 and TRBJ2-1; D is undetermined. Germline V CDR1 and CDR2: MNHNY, SVGAGI (reference sequence). There are 15 residues in the CDR3. V gave up 1 base and J gave up 5 bases, with 12 bases separating them. CDR3 in amino acids: CASSYLGPQNNEQFF. The CDR3 coding sequence is TGTGCCAGCAGTTACTTAGGTCCCCAAAACAATGAGCAGTTCTTC.

The chain employs TRBV27 and TRBJ1-5, with D maybe TRBD1 (6 bases). Germline values: CDR1 MNHEY, CDR2 SMNVEV (reference sequence). With 2 bases removed from V and 5 bases from J, the gap between germline ends came to 25 bases. The CDR3 is 19 residues long. The DNA of the CDR3 is TGTGCCAGCAGTTTAATCGGCGAGAGGGGAAGGCAGGGGTATCAGCCCCAGCATTTT. This gives the protein CASSLIGERGRQGYQPQHF.

V and J are TRBV5-6 and TRBJ2-7; 7 bases align to TRBD2. J was trimmed by 2 bases and V by 5 bases; bases with no gene match: 10. The CDR3 consists of 15 residues. Germline values: CDR1 SGHDT, CDR2 YYEEEE. In DNA form, the CDR3 reads TGTGCCAGCAGATGGTGGGCGGGAGTGGCCTACGAGCAGTACTTC. This sequence encodes CASRWWAGVAYEQYF. Variable domain in full (rest from reference TRBV5-6 and TRBJ2-7): DAGVTQSPTHLIKTRGQQVTLRCSPKSGHDTVSWYQQALGQGPQFIFQYYEEEERQRGNFPDRFSGHQFPNYSSELNVNALLLGDSALYLCASRWWAGVAYEQYFGPGTRLTVT.

This sequence joins TRBV5-4 and TRBJ1-1; 9 positions agree with TRBD1. V lost 4 bases to trimming and J lost 4 bases; unmatched junction nucleotides: 11. There are 16 residues in the CDR3. Per germline, CDR1 SGHNT and CDR2 YYREEE (reference sequence). This chain's CDR3 is CASSPPGDREITEAFF. For the CDR3, the DNA is TGTGCCAGCAGCCCCCCCGGGGACAGGGAGATCACTGAAGCTTTCTTT.

As concerns this clone: An end of the junction differs from the germline gene, which may be a read error. The chain recombines TRBV6-5 with TRBJ2-1; a weak D match, TRBD1 (5 bases). Germline CDR1 is MNHEY and CDR2 is SVGAGI. CDR3 length equals 11 residues. The CDR3 nucleotides read TGTGCCAGCAGCACAGGTAGAAGGCAGCTCTTC. Protein sequence: CASSTGRRQLF.

V is TRBV5-1 and J is TRBJ2-7; D may be TRBD2 (6 bases). Looked up from germline, CDR1 is SGHRS and CDR2 is YFSETQ. The CDR3 covers 15 residues. V was cut by 4 bases and J by 3 bases, with 17 bases left in between. The CDR3 here is CASSTTYGGNYEQYF. Written as DNA, the CDR3 is TGCGCCAGCAGCACGACCTATGGCGGGAACTACGAGCAGTACTTC.

The rearrangement uses TRBV14 and TRBJ1-3; TRBD1 agrees at 7 bases. The J segment lost 0 bases and the V segment lost 6 bases, leaving 2 bases of the junction unmatched. Germline CDR1 SGHDN, CDR2 FVKESK. The CDR3 spans 14 residues. The CDR3 sequence is CASRRQGSGNTIYF. CDR3 coding DNA: TGTGCCAGCAGGAGACAGGGCTCTGGAAACACCATATATTTT.

The rearrangement uses TRBV4-3 and TRBJ2-1; perhaps D is TRBD1 or TRBD2 (5 bases each). There are 16 residues in the CDR3. Per the germline V gene, CDR1 is LGHNA and CDR2 is YSLEER. V dropped 0 bases and J dropped 9 bases, with 18 bases sitting between them. The CDR3 DNA reads as TGCGCCAGCAGCCAAGATCATCGGGTTGCAGGGAGTGAGCAGTTCTTC. Translated: CASSQDHRVAGSEQFF.

V and J are TRBV7-4 and TRBJ2-7, with D perhaps TRBD1 (5 bases). The CDR3 is 12 residues long. Germline CDR1 and CDR2: SGHVT and SQSDAQ. The V and J ends lost 5 bases and 3 bases respectively, with 8 bases between them. The chain's CDR3 is CASSGRDYEQYF. CDR3 nucleotide sequence: TGTGCCAGCAGCGGCAGGGACTACGAGCAGTACTTC. The full variable domain, rest sourced from reference TRBV7-4 and TRBJ2-7, is GAGVSQSPRYKVAKRGRDVALRCDSISGHVTLYWYRQTLGQGSEVLTYSQSDAQRDKSGRPSGRFSAERPERSVSTLKIQRTEQGDSAVYLCASSGRDYEQYFGPGTRLTVT.

The V gene is TRBV11-2, the J gene TRBJ2-2; 10 nucleotides align to TRBD2. This CDR3 is 16 amino acids long. Germline V gives CDR1 SGHAT, CDR2 FQNNGV. V shed 2 bases and J 4 bases; nucleotides not matched to a gene: 4. CDR3 coding DNA: TGTGCCAGCAGCTTACCTAGCGGGAGATCCACCGGGGAGCTGTTTTTT. It yields the protein CASSLPSGRSTGELFF.

The chain couples TRBV6-1 to TRBJ2-1; weak D call: TRBD1 (6 bases). The germline CDR1 and CDR2 sequences are MNHNS and SASEGT. The CDR3 length is 14 residues. Trimming cost V 2 bases and J 5 bases, with 10 bases left between them. CDR3 in amino acids: CASSEQQGDNEQFF. In nucleotides, the CDR3 is TGTGCCAGCAGTGAACAACAGGGTGACAATGAGCAGTTCTTC.

This clone was counted only a few times. CDR3 in DNA: TGTGCCAGCAGCTCCGGGGCTTTTGGGGACCAGCATTTT. Translation gives CASSSGAFGDQHF. The chain uses TRBV7-9 and TRBJ1-5, with D possibly TRBD1 on 5 matching bases. CDR3 length: 13 amino acids. V lost 4 bases to trimming and J lost 12 bases, with 16 bases between them. Germline CDR1 is SEHNR and CDR2 is FQNEAQ (reference sequence).

This rearrangement joins TRBV11-3 to TRBJ2-4; 7 nucleotides match TRBD2. Per the germline V gene, CDR1 is SGHNT and CDR2 is YENEEA. The trim removed 2 bases at V and 7 bases at J, leaving 8 bases unmatched. The CDR3 loop spans 15 amino acids. CDR3 nucleotides: TGTGCCAGCAGCTTACCGGACGGGGGGTGGAACATTCAGTACTTC. Protein: CASSLPDGGWNIQYF.